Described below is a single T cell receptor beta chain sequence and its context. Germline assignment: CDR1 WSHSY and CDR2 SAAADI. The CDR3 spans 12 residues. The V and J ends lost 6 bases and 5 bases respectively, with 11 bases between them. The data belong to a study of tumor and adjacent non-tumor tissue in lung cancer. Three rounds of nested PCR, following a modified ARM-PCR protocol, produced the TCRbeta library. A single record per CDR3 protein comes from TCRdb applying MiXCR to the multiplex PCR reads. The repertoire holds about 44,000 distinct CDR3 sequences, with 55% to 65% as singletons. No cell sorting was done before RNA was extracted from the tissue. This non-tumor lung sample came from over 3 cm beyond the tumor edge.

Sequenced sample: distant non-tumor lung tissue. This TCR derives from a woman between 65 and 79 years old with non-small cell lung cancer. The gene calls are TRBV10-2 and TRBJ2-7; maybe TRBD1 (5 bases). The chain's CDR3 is CASSVRVNEQYF. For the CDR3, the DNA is TGCGCCAGCAGCGTCAGGGTCAACGAGCAGTACTTC.